This T cell receptor (beta chain) was identified during a study of cytomegalovirus exposure and HLA in healthy donors. The primer mix had 60 Vbeta and 13 Jbeta primers. Only in-frame clones appear in the TCRdb table, and some are missing; sequencing was by immunoSEQ multiplex PCR. The sample includes fewer than 110,000 clones, about 80% of them seen just once. The V and J ends lost 4 bases and 1 base respectively, with 13 bases between them. In germline, CDR1 is SNHLY, CDR2 FYNNEI. CDR3 size: 15 residues. This receptor was taken from a middle-aged man in good health and CMV-seronegative. This chain connects TRBV2 to TRBJ2-5, with D possibly matching TRBD2 (7 bases). Sequencing was performed on PBMCs. The CDR3 is CASSVGGTTQETQYF. The DNA for the CDR3 is TGTGCCAGCAGTGTAGGGGGGACTACCCAAGAGACCCAGTACTTC. Full variable domain (outside the CDR3, taken from reference TRBV2 and TRBJ2-5): EPEVTQTPSHQVTQMGQEVILRCVPISNHLYFYWYRQILGQKVEFLVSFYNNEISEKSEIFDDQFSVERPDGSNFTLKIRSTKLEDSAMYFCASSVGGTTQETQYFGPGTRLLVL.